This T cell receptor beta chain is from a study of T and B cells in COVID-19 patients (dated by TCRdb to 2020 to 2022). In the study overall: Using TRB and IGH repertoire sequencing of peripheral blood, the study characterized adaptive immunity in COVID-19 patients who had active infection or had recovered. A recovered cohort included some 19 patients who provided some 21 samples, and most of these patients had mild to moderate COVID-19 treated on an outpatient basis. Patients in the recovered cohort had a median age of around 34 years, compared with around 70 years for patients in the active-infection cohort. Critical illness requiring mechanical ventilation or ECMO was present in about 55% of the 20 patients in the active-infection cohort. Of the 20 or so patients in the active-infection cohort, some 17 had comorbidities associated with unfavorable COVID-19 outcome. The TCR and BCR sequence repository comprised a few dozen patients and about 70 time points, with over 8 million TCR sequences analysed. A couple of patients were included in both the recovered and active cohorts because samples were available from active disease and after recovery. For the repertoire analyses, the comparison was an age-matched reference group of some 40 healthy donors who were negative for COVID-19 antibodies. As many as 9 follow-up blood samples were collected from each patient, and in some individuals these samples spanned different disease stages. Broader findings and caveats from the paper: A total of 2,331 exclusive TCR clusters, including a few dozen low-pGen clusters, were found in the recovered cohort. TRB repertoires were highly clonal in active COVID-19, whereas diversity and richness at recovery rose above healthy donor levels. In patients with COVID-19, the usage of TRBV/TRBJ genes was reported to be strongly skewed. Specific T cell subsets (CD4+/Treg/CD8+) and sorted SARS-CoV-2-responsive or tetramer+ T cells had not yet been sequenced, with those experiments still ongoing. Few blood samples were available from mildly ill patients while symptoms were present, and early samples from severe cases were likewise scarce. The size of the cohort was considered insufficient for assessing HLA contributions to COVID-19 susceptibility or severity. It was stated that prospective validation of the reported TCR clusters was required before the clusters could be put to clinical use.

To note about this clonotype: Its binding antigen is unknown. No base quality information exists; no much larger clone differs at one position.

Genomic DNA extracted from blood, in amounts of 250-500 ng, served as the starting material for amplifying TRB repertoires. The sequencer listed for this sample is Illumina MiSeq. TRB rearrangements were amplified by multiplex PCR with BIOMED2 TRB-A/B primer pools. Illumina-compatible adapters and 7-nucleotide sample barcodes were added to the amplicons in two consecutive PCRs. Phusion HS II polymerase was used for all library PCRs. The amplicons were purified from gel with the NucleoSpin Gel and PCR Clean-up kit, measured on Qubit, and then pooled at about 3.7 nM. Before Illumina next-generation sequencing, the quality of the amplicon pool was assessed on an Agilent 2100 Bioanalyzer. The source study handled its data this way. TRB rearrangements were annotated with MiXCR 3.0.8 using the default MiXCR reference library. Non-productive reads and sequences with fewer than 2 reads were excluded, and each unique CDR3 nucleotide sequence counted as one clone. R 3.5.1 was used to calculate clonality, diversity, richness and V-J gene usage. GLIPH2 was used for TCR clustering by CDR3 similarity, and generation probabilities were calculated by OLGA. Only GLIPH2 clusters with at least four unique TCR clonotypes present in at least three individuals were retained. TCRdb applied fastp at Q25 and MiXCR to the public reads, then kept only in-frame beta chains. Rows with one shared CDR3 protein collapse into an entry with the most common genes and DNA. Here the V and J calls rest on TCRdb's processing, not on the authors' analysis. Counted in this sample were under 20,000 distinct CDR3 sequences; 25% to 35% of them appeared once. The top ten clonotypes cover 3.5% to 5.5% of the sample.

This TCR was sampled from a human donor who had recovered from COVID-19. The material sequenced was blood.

The CDR3 here reads CASSMREGAAGEIYNEQFF. In nucleotides, the sequence is TGTGCCAGTAGTATGCGAGAGGGGGCGGCGGGGGAGATCTACAATGAGCAGTTCTTC. The V and J segments used are TRBV19 and TRBJ2-1; the D gene could be either TRBD1 or TRBD2, each agreeing at 7 bases. Reading the germline V gene (reference sequence) gives CDR1 LNHDA and CDR2 SQIVND. From its cysteine to its phenylalanine, the CDR3 spans 19 amino acids. Of the read, only the CDR3 DNA is kept; its 57 bases are in frame from base 1. V gives up 3 bases and J gives up 3 bases, and the segment between their germline ends measures 24 bases.